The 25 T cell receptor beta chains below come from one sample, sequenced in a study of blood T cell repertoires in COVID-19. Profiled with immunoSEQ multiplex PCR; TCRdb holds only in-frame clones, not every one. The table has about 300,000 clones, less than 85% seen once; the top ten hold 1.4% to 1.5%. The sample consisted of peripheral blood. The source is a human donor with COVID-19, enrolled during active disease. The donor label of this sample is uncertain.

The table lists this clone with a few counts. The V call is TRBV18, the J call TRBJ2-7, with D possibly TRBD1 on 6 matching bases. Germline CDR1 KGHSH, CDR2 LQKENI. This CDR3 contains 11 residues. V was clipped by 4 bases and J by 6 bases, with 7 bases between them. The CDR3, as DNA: TGTGCCAGCTCACAGGGGGTCGAGCAGTACTTC. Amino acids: CASSQGVEQYF. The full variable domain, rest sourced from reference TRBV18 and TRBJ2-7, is NAGVMQNPRHLVRRRGQEARLRCSPMKGHSHVYWYRQLPEEGLKFMVYLQKENIIDESGMPKERFSAEFPKEGPSILRIQQVVRGDSAAYFCASSQGVEQYFGPGTRLTVT.

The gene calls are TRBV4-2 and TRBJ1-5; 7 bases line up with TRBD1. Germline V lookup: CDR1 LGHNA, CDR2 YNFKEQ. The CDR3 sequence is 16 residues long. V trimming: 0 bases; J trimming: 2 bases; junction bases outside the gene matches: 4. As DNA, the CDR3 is TGTGCCAGCAGCCAAGATCGAGGGGGCGGCAATCAGCCCCAGCATTTT. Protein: CASSQDRGGGNQPQHF.

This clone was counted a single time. The CDR3 protein is CASSDGPGASGYEQYF. CDR3 sequence (DNA): TGTGCCAGCAGCGACGGACCCGGGGCTAGCGGCTACGAGCAGTACTTC. The chain combines TRBV9 with TRBJ2-7; 7 bases fit TRBD2. Looked up from germline, CDR1 is SGDLS and CDR2 is YYNGEE. Trimming removed 3 bases from V and 3 bases from J; junction bases left unmatched: 12. The CDR3 has 16 amino acids.

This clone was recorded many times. CDR3 nucleotide sequence: TGTGCCAGCCGGGTTGCGGGACCAGGAAACACCATATATTTT. The encoded protein is CASRVAGPGNTIYF. The chain couples TRBV6-5 to TRBJ1-3, with D possibly TRBD1 on 5 matching bases. Trimming cost V 8 bases and J 4 bases, with 15 bases left between them. Germline-derived CDR1 and CDR2 are MNHEY and SVGAGI. The CDR3 is 14 residues long.

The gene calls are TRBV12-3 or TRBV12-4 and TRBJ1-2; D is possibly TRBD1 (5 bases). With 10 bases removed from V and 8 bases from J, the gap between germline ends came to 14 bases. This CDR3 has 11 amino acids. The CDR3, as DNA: TGTGCCACCTGGGGCACCATCGGCTACACCTTC. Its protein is CATWGTIGYTF.

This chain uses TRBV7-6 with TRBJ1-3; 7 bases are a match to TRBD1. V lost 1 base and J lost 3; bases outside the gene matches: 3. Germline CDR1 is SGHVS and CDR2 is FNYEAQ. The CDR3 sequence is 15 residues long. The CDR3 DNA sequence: TGTGCCAGCAGCTTAGGGACAGGTTATGGAAACACCATATATTTT. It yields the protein CASSLGTGYGNTIYF.

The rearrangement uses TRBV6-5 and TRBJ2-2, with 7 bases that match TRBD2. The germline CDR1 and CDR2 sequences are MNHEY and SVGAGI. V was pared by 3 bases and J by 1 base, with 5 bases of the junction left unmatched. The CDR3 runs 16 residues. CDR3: CASSYGGGLNTGELFF. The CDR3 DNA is TGTGCCAGCAGTTATGGGGGGGGGTTGAACACCGGGGAGCTGTTTTTT.

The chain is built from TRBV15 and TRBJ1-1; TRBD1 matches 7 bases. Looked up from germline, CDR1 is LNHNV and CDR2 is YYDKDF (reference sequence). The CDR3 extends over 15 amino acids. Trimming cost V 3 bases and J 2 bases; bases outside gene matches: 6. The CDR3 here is CATSRTRQGNTEAFF. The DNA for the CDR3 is TGTGCCACCAGCAGGACGCGACAGGGAAACACTGAAGCTTTCTTT.

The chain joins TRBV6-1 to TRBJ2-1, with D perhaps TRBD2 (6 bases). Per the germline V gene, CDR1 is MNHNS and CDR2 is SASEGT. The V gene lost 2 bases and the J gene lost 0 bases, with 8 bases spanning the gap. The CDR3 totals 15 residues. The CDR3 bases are TGTGCCAGCAGTGAACAGACTAGCTCCTACAATGAGCAGTTCTTC. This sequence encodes CASSEQTSSYNEQFF.

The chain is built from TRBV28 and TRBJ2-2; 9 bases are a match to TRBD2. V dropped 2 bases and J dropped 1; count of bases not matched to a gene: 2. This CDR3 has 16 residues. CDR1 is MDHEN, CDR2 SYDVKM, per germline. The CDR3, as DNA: TGTGCCAGCAGTTTAGCGGGAGGGGTGAACACCGGGGAGCTGTTTTTT. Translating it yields CASSLAGGVNTGELFF.

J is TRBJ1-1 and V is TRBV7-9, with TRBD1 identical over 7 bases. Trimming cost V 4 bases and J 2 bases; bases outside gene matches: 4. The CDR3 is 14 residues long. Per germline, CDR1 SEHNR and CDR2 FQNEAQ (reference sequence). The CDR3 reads CASSSRDRNTEAFF. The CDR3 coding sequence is TGTGCCAGCAGCTCCCGGGACAGAAACACTGAAGCTTTCTTT.

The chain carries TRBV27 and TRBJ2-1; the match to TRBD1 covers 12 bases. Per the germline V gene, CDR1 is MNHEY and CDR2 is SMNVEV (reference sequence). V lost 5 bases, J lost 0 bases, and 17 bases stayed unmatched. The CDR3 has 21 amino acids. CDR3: CASSKGRGTGGGFSSYNEQFF. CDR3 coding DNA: TGTGCCAGCAGTAAGGGGAGAGGGACAGGGGGCGGATTTAGCTCCTACAATGAGCAGTTCTTC.

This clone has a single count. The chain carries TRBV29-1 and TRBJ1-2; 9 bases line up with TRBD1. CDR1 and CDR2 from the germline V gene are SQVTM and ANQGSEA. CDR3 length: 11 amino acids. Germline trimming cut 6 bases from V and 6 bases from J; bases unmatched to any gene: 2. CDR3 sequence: CSVGQGDGYTF. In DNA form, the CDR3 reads TGCAGCGTGGGACAGGGCGATGGCTACACCTTC.

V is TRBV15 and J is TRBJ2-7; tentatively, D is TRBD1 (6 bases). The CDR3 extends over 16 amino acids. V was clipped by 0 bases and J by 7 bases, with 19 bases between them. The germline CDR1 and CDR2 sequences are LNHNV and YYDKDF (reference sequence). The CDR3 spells CATSRDPGAGAREQYF. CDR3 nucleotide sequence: TGTGCCACCAGCAGAGATCCCGGGGCAGGGGCGAGGGAGCAGTACTTC.

For the CDR3, the DNA is TGTGCCAGCAGCCGCGGGGGCGGGGAGACCCAGTACTTC. It yields the protein CASSRGGGETQYF. This sequence joins TRBV7-3 and TRBJ2-5, with D maybe TRBD2 (7 bases). The length of the CDR3 is 13 residues. The ends were cut back, 5 bases at V and 5 bases at J, with 12 bases in the middle. CDR1 and CDR2 from the germline V gene are SGHTA and FQGTGA.

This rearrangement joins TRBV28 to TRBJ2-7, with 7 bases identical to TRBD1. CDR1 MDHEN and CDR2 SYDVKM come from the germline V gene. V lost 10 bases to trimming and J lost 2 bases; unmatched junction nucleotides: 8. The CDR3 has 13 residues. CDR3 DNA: TGTGCCACCCGGTCAGGGGGTCCCTACGAGCAGTACTTC. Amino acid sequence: CATRSGGPYEQYF.

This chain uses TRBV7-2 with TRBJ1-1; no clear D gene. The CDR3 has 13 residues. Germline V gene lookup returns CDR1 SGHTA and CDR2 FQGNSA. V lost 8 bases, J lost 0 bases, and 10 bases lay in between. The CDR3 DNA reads TGTGCCAGCGGGAGGGAACTGAACACTGAAGCTTTCTTT. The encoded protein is CASGRELNTEAFF.

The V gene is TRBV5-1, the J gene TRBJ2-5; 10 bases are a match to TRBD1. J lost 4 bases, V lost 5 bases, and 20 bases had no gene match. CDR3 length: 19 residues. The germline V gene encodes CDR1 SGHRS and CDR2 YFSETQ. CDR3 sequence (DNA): TGCGCCAGCAGGGGGGTAAGCGGGACAGGGGCCAGAAAGCCAGAGACCCAGTACTTC. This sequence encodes CASRGVSGTGARKPETQYF.

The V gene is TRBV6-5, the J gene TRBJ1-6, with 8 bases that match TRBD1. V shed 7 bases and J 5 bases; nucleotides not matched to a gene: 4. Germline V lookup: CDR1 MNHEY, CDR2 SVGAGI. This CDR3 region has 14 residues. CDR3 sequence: CASTLRGHNSPLHF. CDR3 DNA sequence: TGTGCCAGCACCCTCAGGGGGCATAATTCACCCCTCCACTTT.

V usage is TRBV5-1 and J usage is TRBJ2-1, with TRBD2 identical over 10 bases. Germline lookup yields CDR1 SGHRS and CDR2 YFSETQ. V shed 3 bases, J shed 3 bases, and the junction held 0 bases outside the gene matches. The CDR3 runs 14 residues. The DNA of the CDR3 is TGCGCCAGCAGCTGGACTAGCGGCTACAATGAGCAGTTCTTC. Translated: CASSWTSGYNEQFF. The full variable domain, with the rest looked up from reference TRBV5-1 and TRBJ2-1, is KAGVTQTPRYLIKTRGQQVTLSCSPISGHRSVSWYQQTPGQGLQFLFEYFSETQRNKGNFPGRFSGRQFSNSRSEMNVSTLELGDSALYLCASSWTSGYNEQFFGPGTRLTVL.

CDR3 bases: TGTGCCAGCAGCTTAGCGGAACAGGGGGCGAGGGAGCAGTACTTC. Its translation: CASSLAEQGAREQYF. This chain uses TRBV7-2 with TRBJ2-7; 9 bases map to TRBD1. Losses at the gene ends were 0 bases for V and 7 bases for J; bases not matched to a gene: 7. Germline V CDR1 and CDR2: SGHTA, FQGNSA. This CDR3 is built from 15 residues.

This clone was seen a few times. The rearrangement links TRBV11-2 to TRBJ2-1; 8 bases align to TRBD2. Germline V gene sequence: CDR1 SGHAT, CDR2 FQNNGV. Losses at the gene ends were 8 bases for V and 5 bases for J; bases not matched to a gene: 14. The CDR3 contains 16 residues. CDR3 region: CASRYFGTRRDNEQFF. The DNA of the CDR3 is TGTGCCAGCCGCTATTTCGGGACTAGGAGGGACAATGAGCAGTTCTTC.

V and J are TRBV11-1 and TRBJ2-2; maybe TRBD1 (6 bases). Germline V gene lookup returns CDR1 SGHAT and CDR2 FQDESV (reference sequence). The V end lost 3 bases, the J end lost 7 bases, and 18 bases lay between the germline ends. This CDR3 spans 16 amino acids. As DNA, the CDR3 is TGTGCCAGCAGCTTGGGGCTAGTCTACAGGGACGGGGAGCTGTTTTTT. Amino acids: CASSLGLVYRDGELFF.

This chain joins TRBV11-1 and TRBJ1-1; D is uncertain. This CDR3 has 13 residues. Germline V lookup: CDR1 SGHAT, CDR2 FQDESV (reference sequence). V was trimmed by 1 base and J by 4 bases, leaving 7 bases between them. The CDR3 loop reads CASSLVWSTEAFF. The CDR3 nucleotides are TGTGCCAGCAGCTTAGTTTGGAGCACTGAAGCTTTCTTT.

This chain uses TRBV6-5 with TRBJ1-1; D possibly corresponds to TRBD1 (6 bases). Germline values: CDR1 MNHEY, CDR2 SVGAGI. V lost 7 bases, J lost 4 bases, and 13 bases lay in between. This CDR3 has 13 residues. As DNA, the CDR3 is TGTGCCAGCACCACAGGGTTGGGCACTGAAGCTTTCTTT. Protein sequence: CASTTGLGTEAFF.